These T cell receptor beta chains were read from a single sample in a study of cytomegalovirus exposure and HLA in healthy donors. TCRdb's table, derived via immunoSEQ multiplex PCR, lists solely in-frame clones and lacks some. The table has about 130,000 clones, about 78% seen once. The sample was PBMCs. Receptor source: a female donor in good health and CMV-seronegative. Both conserved end residues are part of each CDR3. A D gene is named only where the DNA matches it firmly. Clone size appears in some rows only: once, few, many, or a class for an expanded clone.

clone size | J gene | D gene | V gene | CDR3 DNA | CDR3 protein
NA | TRBJ2-3 | TRBD2 | TRBV4-1 | TGCGCCAGCAGCTTCGGACTAGCGGGGGGGCCTGGATCAGATACGCAGTATTTT | CASSFGLAGGPGSDTQYF
NA | TRBJ2-7 | NA | TRBV7-9 | TGTGCCAGCAGTTACAGGGGACTGGACTACGAGCAGTACTTC | CASSYRGLDYEQYF
NA | TRBJ2-1 | NA | TRBV7-8 | TGTGCCAGCAGCTTAGCGGGGGGAACCTCCTACAATGAGCAGTTCTTC | CASSLAGGTSYNEQFF
NA | TRBJ2-3 | NA | TRBV4-1 | TGCGCCAGCAGCCGAGGGCCTTCAGCTAGAGATACGCAGTATTTT | CASSRGPSARDTQYF
once | TRBJ2-2 | TRBD1 | TRBV19 | TGTGCCAGTTGGCAAAACAGGGGAAACACCGGGGAGCTGTTTTTT | CASWQNRGNTGELFF
once | TRBJ1-2 | TRBD1 | TRBV4-1 | TGCGCCAGCAGCCGGACGGACAGGGAGGCCTATGGCTACACCTTC | CASSRTDREAYGYTF
NA | TRBJ2-3 | NA | TRBV9 | TGTGCCAGCAGCGTAGCTGGCGGGGCTACGACCACAGATACGCAGTATTTT | CASSVAGGATTTDTQYF
NA | TRBJ2-1 | NA | TRBV18 | TGTGCCAGCTCACCGGAACCAGGGACAAATAATGAGCAGTTCTTC | CASSPEPGTNNEQFF
NA | TRBJ2-7 | NA | TRBV7-9 | TGTGCCAGCAGCTCGACAGGTAGTGCCTACGAGCAGTACTTC | CASSSTGSAYEQYF
NA | TRBJ2-3 | NA | TRBV5-1 | TGCGCCAGCAGCTTGGAGGCGGGGGCGGCAGATACGCAGTATTTT | CASSLEAGAADTQYF
NA | TRBJ2-7 | TRBD1 | TRBV30 | TGTGCCTGGAACCCCGGGACAGGGAGCTACGAGCAGTACTTC | CAWNPGTGSYEQYF
NA | TRBJ2-5 | TRBD1 | TRBV4-1 | TGCGCCAGCAGCCAAGGACTTGGGACAGGCAAAGAGACCCAGTACTTC | CASSQGLGTGKETQYF
once | TRBJ2-7 | TRBD2 | TRBV27 | TGTGCCAGCAGTCTCCCCGGGGGGGCCGAGCAGTACTTC | CASSLPGGAEQYF
NA | TRBJ1-5 | TRBD1 | TRBV25-1 | TGTGCCACCCGACAGGGTTTTGAGCCCCAGCATTTT | CATRQGFEPQHF
NA | TRBJ2-7 | NA | TRBV7-6 | TGTGCCAGCAGCCCCCCCCCGGGGTTAGGGACTTCCACCTACGAGCAGTACTTC | CASSPPPGLGTSTYEQYF
NA | TRBJ2-7 | NA | TRBV2 | TGTGCCAGCACCCCCGAGGGAAGGATCCACGAGCAGTACTTC | CASTPEGRIHEQYF
NA | TRBJ2-7 | NA | TRBV4-1 | TGCGCCAGCAGCCAAGGACCGGTGGACAGTGGCGAGCAGTACTTC | CASSQGPVDSGEQYF
once | TRBJ2-1 | NA | TRBV27 | TGTGCCAGCAGGTCAGGTTGGACACGGAGATACAATGAGCAGTTCTTC | CASRSGWTRRYNEQFF
NA | TRBJ2-7 | TRBD2 | TRBV10-1 | TGCGCCAGCAGTGAGTCGATGACTAGCGGGATGGAAGAGCAGTACTTC | CASSESMTSGMEEQYF
NA | TRBJ1-5 | NA | TRBV30 | TGTGCCTGGAGTTGGGGGGGCCAGCCCCAGCATTTT | CAWSWGGQPQHF
once | TRBJ2-3 | NA | TRBV11-2 | TGTGCCAGCAGCTTAGAAATCCTCACAGATACGCAGTATTTT | CASSLEILTDTQYF
NA | TRBJ2-2 | NA | TRBV5-1 | TGCGCCAGCACGGAGTTCGCGAACACCGGGGAGCTGTTTTTT | CASTEFANTGELFF
NA | TRBJ1-6 | NA | TRBV28 | TGTGCCAGCACCCGGGTATATAATTCACCCCTCCACTTT | CASTRVYNSPLHF
NA | TRBJ2-2 | NA | TRBV5-1 | TGCGCCAGCAGATATACGGGGATGGTCACCGGGGAGCTGTTTTTT | CASRYTGMVTGELFF
NA | TRBJ1-1 | NA | TRBV29-1 | TGCAGCGTTGAAGTGCCGGCACGGAGGGACACTGAAGCTTTCTTT | CSVEVPARRDTEAFF
few | TRBJ1-1 | NA | TRBV30 | TGTGCCTGGGGGGGCCTCACTGAAGCTTTCTTT | CAWGGLTEAFF
NA | TRBJ1-1 | NA | TRBV28 | TGTGCCAGTTCGACAGTGAACACTGAAGCTTTCTTT | CASSTVNTEAFF
NA | TRBJ2-5 | NA | TRBV19 | TGTGCCAGTAGTATCTCCAGGGGTCAAGAGACCCAGTACTTC | CASSISRGQETQYF
NA | TRBJ2-2 | NA | TRBV18 | TGTGCCAGCTCACCGCCGGGTACCGGGGAGCTGTTTTTT | CASSPPGTGELFF